Below are 30 T cell receptor beta chains sequenced from a single sample in a study of blood T cell repertoires in COVID-19. Method: immunoSEQ multiplex PCR; TCRdb's copy keeps in-frame clones and lacks some. The sample holds 350,000 or so clones; almost 90% are singletons and the top ten take just over 1%. Sequencing was performed on PBMCs or T cells enriched from blood (not recorded which). The origin of the receptors is a woman aged 25-40 years who had been exposed to COVID-19.

This chain links TRBV28 with TRBJ2-5, with 9 bases aligning to TRBD1. This CDR3 region has 14 residues. The trim removed 6 bases at V and 5 bases at J, leaving 7 bases unmatched. Germline V CDR1 and CDR2: MDHEN, SYDVKM. Here the CDR3 reads CASRKTGGGETQYF. The CDR3 region has the DNA TGTGCCAGCAGGAAGACAGGGGGTGGTGAGACCCAGTACTTC. The full variable domain, rest sourced from reference TRBV28 and TRBJ2-5, is DVKVTQSSRYLVKRTGEKVFLECVQDMDHENMFWYRQDPGLGLRLIYFSYDVKMKEKGDIPEGYSVSREKKERFSLILESASTNQTSMYLCASRKTGGGETQYFGPGTRLLVL.

The chain combines TRBV29-1 with TRBJ2-7; possible D gene TRBD2, 6 bases. CDR1 SQVTM and CDR2 ANQGSEA come from the germline V gene. V lost 7 bases to trimming and J lost 1 base, with 14 bases between them. The CDR3 consists of 13 residues. This chain's CDR3 is CSARGGGSYEQYF. DNA of the CDR3: TGCAGCGCCCGGGGTGGGGGGTCCTACGAGCAGTACTTC.

The chain has TRBV29-1 and TRBJ1-1; D remains ambiguous. Germline V lookup: CDR1 SQVTM, CDR2 ANQGSEA. Trimming removed 7 bases from V and 0 bases from J, with 15 bases in between. There are 14 residues in the CDR3. The CDR3 is CSASTGSMNTEAFF. In DNA form, the CDR3 reads TGCAGCGCCTCAACCGGGAGCATGAACACTGAAGCTTTCTTT.

This clone has a single count. In DNA form, the CDR3 reads TGTGCCAGCAGCCACCTACAGGAGACCGGGGAGCTGTTTTTT. Its translation is CASSHLQETGELFF. The chain joins TRBV7-6 to TRBJ2-2; D perhaps matches TRBD1 (5 bases). Trimming removed 5 bases from V and 5 bases from J, with 12 bases in between. This CDR3 comprises 14 residues. In germline, CDR1 is SGHVS, CDR2 FNYEAQ. The whole variable domain, filled in from reference TRBV7-6 and TRBJ2-2, reads GAGVSQSPRYKVTKRGQDVALRCDPISGHVSLYWYRQALGQGPEFLTYFNYEAQQDKSGLPNDRFSAERPEGSISTLTIQRTEQRDSAMYRCASSHLQETGELFFGEGSRLTVL.

The sample holds a few counts of this clone. The chain is built from TRBV5-1 and TRBJ1-1, with D tentatively TRBD1 (5 bases). The CDR3 sequence is 16 residues long. Germline assignment: CDR1 SGHRS and CDR2 YFSETQ. V dropped 4 bases and J dropped 0 bases, with 16 bases sitting between them. The CDR3 nucleotides read TGCGCCAGCAGCAGAACCGGACAAACCTTGAACACTGAAGCTTTCTTT. This codes for CASSRTGQTLNTEAFF.

The chain carries TRBV5-1 and TRBJ2-1; the match to TRBD2 covers 11 bases. From germline, CDR1 is SGHRS and CDR2 YFSETQ. CDR3 length: 16 residues. Trimming cost V 0 bases and J 8 bases; bases outside gene matches: 7. This CDR3 reads CASSLAVAGGPDEQFF. The CDR3 nucleotides read TGCGCCAGCAGCTTGGCCGTAGCGGGAGGGCCCGATGAGCAGTTCTTC. Based on the CDR3 plus reference TRBV5-1 and TRBJ2-1, the full variable domain is KAGVTQTPRYLIKTRGQQVTLSCSPISGHRSVSWYQQTPGQGLQFLFEYFSETQRNKGNFPGRFSGRQFSNSRSEMNVSTLELGDSALYLCASSLAVAGGPDEQFFGPGTRLTVL.

This chain uses TRBV7-3 with TRBJ1-5; 8 positions match TRBD1. The CDR3 sequence is 13 residues long. The J segment lost 5 bases and the V segment lost 4 bases, leaving 1 base of the junction unmatched. The germline CDR1 and CDR2 sequences are SGHTA and FQGTGA. The CDR3 spells CASSSQGDQPQHF. The CDR3 DNA reads as TGTGCCAGCAGCTCACAGGGGGATCAGCCCCAGCATTTT. Full variable domain (outside the CDR3, taken from reference TRBV7-3 and TRBJ1-5): GAGVSQTPSNKVTEKGKYVELRCDPISGHTALYWYRQSLGQGPEFLIYFQGTGAADDSGLPNDRFFAVRPEGSVSTLKIQRTERGDSAVYLCASSSQGDQPQHFGDGTRLSIL.

The CDR3 sequence is CATSDSKTGRQETQYF. The CDR3 DNA reads as TGTGCCACCAGTGATTCAAAGACAGGCAGGCAAGAGACCCAGTACTTC. This chain uses TRBV24-1 with TRBJ2-5, with D maybe TRBD1 (6 bases). Germline assignment: CDR1 KGHDR and CDR2 SFDVKD. Trimming shortened V by 2 bases and J by 2 bases, and 14 bases separated the two germline ends. The CDR3 length is 16 residues.

V gene TRBV18 combines with J gene TRBJ2-1; D is uncertain. Germline V CDR1 and CDR2: KGHSH, LQKENI. V lost 0 bases and J lost 9, with 18 bases in between. CDR3 length: 16 amino acids. The CDR3 reads CASSPPNHLESREQFF. For the CDR3, the DNA is TGTGCCAGCTCACCACCGAACCACCTCGAGTCGCGTGAGCAGTTCTTC.

Only a few counts were recorded for this clone. The V and J genes are TRBV7-3 and TRBJ1-6; no clear D gene. The CDR3 contains 14 residues. CDR1 SGHTA and CDR2 FQGTGA come from the germline V gene. Between the trimmed V and J ends, which lost 2 bases and 3 bases, there was a span of 5 bases. CDR3 in amino acids: CASSLSGYNSPLHF. The CDR3, as DNA: TGTGCCAGCAGCTTATCCGGCTATAATTCACCCCTCCACTTT.

This chain joins TRBV24-1 and TRBJ2-1; 9 bases line up with TRBD2. Germline CDR1 reads KGHDR; CDR2 reads SFDVKD. The V and J ends lost 9 bases and 5 bases, in that order; junction bases with no gene match: 7. This CDR3 contains 14 residues. The chain's CDR3 is CATGRASGDNEQFF. CDR3 nucleotides: TGTGCCACCGGTCGGGCTAGCGGGGACAATGAGCAGTTCTTC.

This sequence joins TRBV28 and TRBJ1-1; 7 bases are a match to TRBD1. Trimming removed 5 bases from V and 3 bases from J; junction bases left unmatched: 6. This CDR3 spans 14 amino acids. CDR1 is MDHEN, CDR2 SYDVKM, per germline. The CDR3 nucleotides are TGTGCCAGCAGTCCCGACAGGGTCTACACTGAAGCTTTCTTT. Amino acids: CASSPDRVYTEAFF.

The V and J genes are TRBV29-1 and TRBJ1-5; D gene uncertain. The CDR3 contains 13 residues. Germline lookup yields CDR1 SQVTM and CDR2 ANQGSEA. V shed 3 bases and J shed 1 base, with 7 bases lying between them. The CDR3 DNA reads TGCAGCGTTGAGGTTCAGAGCAATCAGCCCCAGCATTTT. This gives the protein CSVEVQSNQPQHF.

This clone is a singleton in its sample. The chain employs TRBV15 and TRBJ2-7; D uncertain. The CDR3 is made up of 13 amino acids. CDR1 LNHNV and CDR2 YYDKDF come from the germline V gene (reference sequence). V was cut by 0 bases and J by 6 bases, with 9 bases left in between. CDR3 DNA: TGTGCCACCAGCAGAGATCAGGCCGGCGAGCAGTACTTC. Translation: CATSRDQAGEQYF.

The chain recombines TRBV11-2 with TRBJ2-2; D unresolved. The V gene's germline CDR1 is SGHAT and CDR2 FQNNGV. This CDR3 is built from 13 residues. V gave up 5 bases and J gave up 7 bases, with 11 bases separating them. The CDR3 region is CASSPAVGGELFF. The CDR3 coding sequence is TGTGCCAGCAGCCCCGCGGTGGGCGGGGAGCTGTTTTTT.

The chain uses TRBV19 and TRBJ2-1, with a tentative D call TRBD2 (5 bases). Germline CDR1 is LNHDA and CDR2 is SQIVND (reference sequence). Trimming took off 6 bases at V and 6 bases at J, with 12 bases between the two ends. This CDR3 contains 13 residues. CDR3 residues: CASRYDLANEQFF. The CDR3 nucleotides read TGTGCCAGTAGATACGACCTAGCCAATGAGCAGTTCTTC.

The genes are TRBV5-4 and TRBJ1-2, with a possible D match to TRBD1 (6 bases). Germline assignment: CDR1 SGHNT and CDR2 YYREEE (reference sequence). This CDR3 comprises 17 residues. V lost 6 bases and J lost 0, with 21 bases in between. The DNA of the CDR3 is TGTGCCAGCAATTTTGGGGGCTCAGGTATCTCTAACTATGGCTACACCTTC. Protein product: CASNFGGSGISNYGYTF.

The chain recombines TRBV6-2 or TRBV6-3 with TRBJ1-5; D is undetermined. Trimming stripped 5 bases from V and 7 bases from J, with 12 bases between. Per germline, CDR1 MNHEY and CDR2 SVGEGT. This CDR3 has 13 amino acids. In DNA, the CDR3 is TGTGCCAGCAGTCCCCAGGCTGACCAGCCCCAGCATTTT. This encodes CASSPQADQPQHF.

This sequence joins TRBV19 and TRBJ2-3; no clear D. Trimming shortened V by 3 bases and J by 2 bases, and 9 bases separated the two germline ends. This CDR3 is 14 amino acids long. The germline CDR1 and CDR2 sequences are LNHDA and SQIVND (reference sequence). The CDR3 region has the DNA TGTGCCAGTAGTATTTCCCTAAACACAGATACGCAGTATTTT. This sequence encodes CASSISLNTDTQYF.

The genes are TRBV30 and TRBJ1-4; TRBD1 might be the D (6 bases). V shed 3 bases and J shed 6 bases, with 11 bases lying between them. The germline V gene has CDR1 GTSNPN and CDR2 SVGIG (reference sequence). This CDR3 contains 13 residues. The CDR3 spells CAWRRGGDEKLFF. The CDR3 nucleotides read TGTGCCTGGAGGCGAGGGGGTGATGAAAAACTGTTTTTT.

The chain uses TRBV11-1 and TRBJ2-7; 8 bases map to TRBD1. V trimming: 8 bases; J trimming: 6 bases; junction bases outside the gene matches: 15. The CDR3 has 15 residues. Germline V gives CDR1 SGHAT, CDR2 FQDESV (reference sequence). The CDR3 loop reads CASATPGTGGPEQYF. CDR3 sequence (DNA): TGTGCCAGCGCCACCCCGGGGACAGGAGGTCCCGAGCAGTACTTC.

The chain joins TRBV30 to TRBJ1-3, with no clear D. The CDR3 runs to 13 residues. V dropped 2 bases and J dropped 4 bases, with 9 bases sitting between them. Looked up from germline, CDR1 is GTSNPN and CDR2 is SVGIG (reference sequence). The CDR3 DNA reads TGTGCCTGGAGTACCAGCGGGGGAAACACCATATATTTT. Translated: CAWSTSGGNTIYF.

This chain links TRBV7-2 with TRBJ2-5; 11 bases are shared with TRBD2. V trimming: 5 bases; J trimming: 5 bases; junction bases outside the gene matches: 10. CDR3 length: 16 amino acids. The germline CDR1 and CDR2 sequences are SGHTA and FQGNSA. The DNA of the CDR3 is TGTGCCAGCAGCGTCATAGCGGGAGGGCCTCCCGAGACCCAGTACTTC. Encoded protein: CASSVIAGGPPETQYF.

The chain is built from TRBV29-1 and TRBJ1-6; 7 bases map to TRBD1. This CDR3 contains 13 residues. CDR1 SQVTM and CDR2 ANQGSEA come from the germline V gene. V trimming: 5 bases; J trimming: 5 bases; junction bases outside the gene matches: 3. Here the CDR3 DNA reads TGCAGCGTTCTGGACAGGAATAATTCACCCCTCCACTTT. As protein: CSVLDRNNSPLHF.

CDR3 amino acids: CASSPGLAGPTGELFF. The CDR3 bases are TGCGCCAGCAGCCCCGGACTAGCGGGACCCACCGGGGAGCTGTTTTTT. The rearrangement joins TRBV5-1 to TRBJ2-2; 12 bases match TRBD2. Per germline, CDR1 SGHRS and CDR2 YFSETQ. The CDR3 has 16 residues. After removal of 4 bases from V and 4 bases from J, the junction contained 5 bases not matched to a gene.

The V and J genes are TRBV28 and TRBJ1-5; possibly TRBD1 for D (6 bases). V lost 2 bases, J lost 15 bases, and 14 bases lay in between. The CDR3 has 12 amino acids. Germline V gene data show CDR1 as MDHEN and CDR2 as SYDVKM. CDR3 region: CASSLRGQRSHF. The CDR3 bases are TGTGCCAGCAGTTTAAGGGGACAACGCTCGCATTTT.

This clone was detected only a few times. The rearrangement joins TRBV2 to TRBJ2-1; 7 nucleotides line up with TRBD1. CDR1 is SNHLY, CDR2 FYNNEI, per germline. The CDR3 loop spans 19 amino acids. V dropped 5 bases and J dropped 2; count of bases not matched to a gene: 18. The CDR3 reads CASSHSRDRAVLTYNEQFF. Written as DNA, the CDR3 is TGTGCCAGCAGTCATTCAAGAGACAGGGCCGTACTCACCTACAATGAGCAGTTCTTC.

The V and J genes are TRBV29-1 and TRBJ2-2; 13 nucleotides line up with TRBD2. The CDR3 is 15 amino acids. Germline V CDR1 and CDR2: SQVTM, ANQGSEA. V lost 4 bases, J lost 3 bases, and 2 bases stayed unmatched. In DNA form, the CDR3 reads TGCAGCGTTGCTGGACTAGCGGGAGACACCGGGGAGCTGTTTTTT. This translates into CSVAGLAGDTGELFF.

This clone was seen a single time. J is TRBJ2-5 and V is TRBV10-1, with D perhaps TRBD1 (7 bases). The CDR3 spans 16 residues. Germline V gives CDR1 WNHNN, CDR2 SYGVQD (reference sequence). Trimming cost V 4 bases and J 5 bases, with 20 bases left between them. The CDR3 region has the DNA TGCGCCAGCAGTGGTGGAGTAGGAGGGGGCGAGGAGACCCAGTACTTC. Translation: CASSGGVGGGEETQYF.

V and J are TRBV15 and TRBJ1-2, with 8 bases matching TRBD1. V was clipped by 5 bases and J by 0 bases; unmatched bases: 5. CDR1 LNHNV and CDR2 YYDKDF come from the germline V gene (reference sequence). CDR3 length: 15 residues. The CDR3 DNA follows: TGTGCCACCAGCCCTGACAGGGGATCTAACTATGGCTACACCTTC. Translating it yields CATSPDRGSNYGYTF.